Presented here are 13 T cell receptor beta chains from one specimen sequenced in a study of Graves' ophthalmopathy and Graves' hyperthyroidism. The study amplified TCR beta CDR3 regions using RNA transcripts. First-round RT-PCR with HTBI primers preceded a second-round multiplex PCR. TCRdb redid the calling of the multiplex PCR reads with MiXCR, one entry per CDR3 protein. Of roughly 170,000 distinct CDR3 sequences detected, about two fifths appear once; the ten largest clones hold roughly 8.9%. Sequencing was carried out using peripheral blood. All receptors derive from a young man with Graves' ophthalmopathy.

The chain recombines TRBV6-2 or TRBV6-3 with TRBJ1-1; 9 nucleotides line up with TRBD1. CDR1 is MNHEY and CDR2 is SVGEGT in the germline V gene. The CDR3 is 13 residues long. CDR3 DNA sequence: TGTGCTTTGGACAGGGGATCGAACACTGAAGCTTTCTTT. Translation: CALDRGSNTEAFF.

The V and J genes are TRBV19 and TRBJ2-7; TRBD1 matches at 11 bases. Unmatched junction bases numbered 11, after V lost 5 bases and J lost 5 bases. The CDR3 consists of 16 residues. CDR1 LNHDA and CDR2 SQIVND come from the germline V gene (reference sequence). CDR3 nucleotide sequence: TGTGCCAGTAGTCCGCGGGACAGGGGGAGTGGGGACGAGCAGTACTTC. The encoded protein is CASSPRDRGSGDEQYF. Combining the CDR3 with reference TRBV19 and TRBJ2-7 gives the whole variable domain DGGITQSPKYLFRKEGQNVTLSCEQNLNHDAMYWYRQDPGQGLRLIYYSQIVNDFQKGDIAEGYSVSREKKESFPLTVTSAQKNPTAFYLCASSPRDRGSGDEQYFGPGTRLTVT.

V is TRBV20-1 and J is TRBJ2-7, with D uncertain. With 3 bases removed from V and 1 base from J, the gap between germline ends came to 16 bases. Germline V gene lookup returns CDR1 DFQATT and CDR2 SNEGSKA (reference sequence). The CDR3 extends over 15 amino acids. In DNA form, the CDR3 reads TGCAGTGCTAGTCCGAGAGTCGGCGAATCCTACGAGCAGTACTTC. It translates to CSASPRVGESYEQYF.

This clonotype appeared many times. The chain has TRBV18 and TRBJ2-7, with a tentative D call TRBD1 (5 bases). The CDR3 is 12 amino acids. In germline, CDR1 is KGHSH, CDR2 LQKENI. The germline V and J ends were trimmed by 3 bases and 5 bases, with 8 bases remaining between them. The CDR3 is CASSPSRDEQYF. The CDR3 DNA follows: TGTGCCAGCTCACCCTCCAGGGACGAGCAGTACTTC. The full variable domain, with the rest looked up from reference TRBV18 and TRBJ2-7, is NAGVMQNPRHLVRRRGQEARLRCSPMKGHSHVYWYRQLPEEGLKFMVYLQKENIIDESGMPKERFSAEFPKEGPSILRIQQVVRGDSAAYFCASSPSRDEQYFGPGTRLTVT.

In this sample, this clonotype turned up many times. This chain uses TRBV28 with TRBJ1-1; D might be TRBD1 (6 bases). Trimming removed 2 bases at V and 4 bases at J, with 8 bases between. The CDR3 covers 13 residues. Germline values: CDR1 MDHEN, CDR2 SYDVKM. CDR3 region: CASSLQGSTEAFF. CDR3 sequence (DNA): TGTGCCAGCAGTTTACAGGGGAGCACTGAAGCTTTCTTT.

V and J are TRBV6-2 or TRBV6-3 and TRBJ2-7; no clear D gene. V was trimmed by 6 bases and J by 0 bases, leaving 15 bases between them. The CDR3 is 15 residues long. Germline V gene sequence: CDR1 MNHEY, CDR2 SVGEGT. This CDR3 reads CASSQPGWGSYEQYF. The CDR3 nucleotides are TGTGCCAGCAGCCAACCTGGCTGGGGCTCCTACGAGCAGTACTTC.

There are many counts of this clonotype. The rearrangement links TRBV28 to TRBJ1-5; TRBD1 matches 7 bases. The CDR3 length is 16 residues. In germline, CDR1 is MDHEN, CDR2 SYDVKM. J was trimmed by 7 bases and V by 1 base; bases with no gene match: 10. CDR3 nucleotide sequence: TGTGCCAGCAGTTTATTGGTCAGGGGGAAGGGGCAGCCCCAGCATTTT. Protein product: CASSLLVRGKGQPQHF.

This clonotype was counted ten times or more. V is TRBV7-2 and J is TRBJ2-7; 10 positions agree with TRBD1. Losses at the gene ends were 3 bases for V and 4 bases for J; bases not matched to a gene: 0. This CDR3 contains 13 residues. Germline CDR1 SGHTA, CDR2 FQGNSA. Here the CDR3 DNA reads TGTGCCAGCAGCTTGGACAGGGGGTACGAGCAGTACTTC. This codes for CASSLDRGYEQYF.

This clonotype came up once. The chain links TRBV6-1 to TRBJ2-5, with 11 nucleotides matching TRBD1. CDR3 size: 16 residues. Trimming at V came to 6 bases and at J to 5 bases, leaving 11 bases not matched to a gene. CDR1 and CDR2 (germline): MNHNS, SASEGT. The CDR3: CASSPMGQGVWETQYF. The CDR3 DNA sequence: TGTGCCAGCAGCCCCATGGGACAGGGGGTGTGGGAGACCCAGTACTTC.

Notes on this clonotype: Sequence at one end of the junction differs from germline and may be a read error. V usage is TRBV24-1 and J usage is TRBJ1-1; 10 nucleotides match TRBD1. This CDR3 comprises 13 residues. Germline V lookup: CDR1 KGHDR, CDR2 SFDVKD. The CDR3 nucleotides are TGTGCCAGCAGTGAAGCAGGGACAGGGGCCAGTTTCTTT. It encodes CASSEAGTGASFF.

This clonotype was observed many times. The chain uses TRBV12-3 or TRBV12-4 and TRBJ1-5; D unresolved. V was shortened by 3 bases and J by 6 bases, with 9 bases between the two germline ends. The CDR3 contains 13 residues. The CDR3 spells CASSFGVSQPQHF. The CDR3 DNA follows: TGTGCCAGCAGTTTCGGGGTTTCTCAGCCCCAGCATTTT.

In this sample, this clonotype turned up many times. The CDR3 region is CASSLVGGNSPLHF. CDR3 DNA: TGTGCCAGCAGCTTAGTGGGCGGAAATTCACCCCTCCACTTT. This chain links TRBV7-9 with TRBJ1-6; D not resolved. The germline CDR1 and CDR2 sequences are SEHNR and FQNEAQ (reference sequence). CDR3 length: 14 amino acids. V was trimmed by 1 base and J by 7 bases, leaving 8 bases between them.

A note on this clonotype: The junction does not match germline at one end; this may be a read error. V usage is TRBV6-2 or TRBV6-3 and J usage is TRBJ1-5; no definite D call. CDR1 is MNHEY and CDR2 is SVGEGT in the germline V gene. The CDR3 loop spans 15 amino acids. CDR3 residues: CASSNSLYSNQPQHF. The CDR3 nucleotides read TGTGCCAGCAGTAACTCACTTTATAGCAATCAGCCCCAGCATTTT.